Below are 8 T cell receptor beta chains sequenced from a single sample in a study of T-cell reconstitution after alpha-beta-depleted transplantation in children. Unique molecular identifiers were used to barcode this TCRbeta library. TCRdb independently ran MiXCR on the PCR reads; one entry per CDR3 protein. Of some 460,000 distinct CDR3 sequences in the sample, around 15% are singletons; the top ten hold under 30%. Source: PBMCs, mostly from graft donor cells, taken 360 days after TCRalphabeta/CD19-depleted stem cell transplant. These receptors were taken from a boy younger than two who had a stem cell transplant for Wiskott-Aldrich syndrome, so the T cells may come from the graft donor.

The chain joins TRBV18 to TRBJ2-3; 7 bases are a match to TRBD2. The CDR3 extends over 12 amino acids. Germline V lookup: CDR1 KGHSH, CDR2 LQKENI. V trimming: 4 bases; J trimming: 10 bases; junction bases outside the gene matches: 5. This CDR3 is CASSLREEPQYF. The CDR3 DNA sequence: TGTGCCAGCTCACTTCGGGAGGAGCCGCAGTATTTT.

This clonotype came up many times. The gene calls are TRBV20-1 and TRBJ2-1; D uncertain. The germline V and J ends were trimmed by 2 bases and 3 bases, with 14 bases remaining between them. Germline CDR1 is DFQATT and CDR2 is SNEGSKA (reference sequence). The CDR3 is made up of 15 amino acids. CDR3 region: CSARRIKGFYNEQFF. CDR3 nucleotide sequence: TGCAGTGCTAGACGAATCAAAGGTTTCTACAATGAGCAGTTCTTC.

The chain is built from TRBV20-1 and TRBJ2-5, with 10 bases lining up with TRBD1. The germline V gene has CDR1 DFQATT and CDR2 SNEGSKA (reference sequence). The length of the CDR3 is 16 residues. J lost 5 bases, V lost 8 bases, and 17 bases had no gene match. CDR3 sequence (DNA): TGCAGTTCACACCGGGACAGGGGAGGTGGGGTGGAGACCCAGTACTTC. Translating it yields CSSHRDRGGGVETQYF.

The CDR3 DNA sequence: TGTGCCAGCAGCCTGAAGTCCTACAATGAGCAGTTCTTC. Amino acids: CASSLKSYNEQFF. This chain links TRBV3-1 with TRBJ2-1, with D uncertain. This CDR3 spans 13 amino acids. Trimming pared 4 bases from V and 1 base from J, leaving 5 bases between. CDR1 is LGHDT and CDR2 is YNNKEL in the germline V gene (reference sequence).

The chain uses TRBV15 and TRBJ1-2; D call uncertain. This CDR3 is 18 amino acids long. CDR1 is LNHNV and CDR2 is YYDKDF in the germline V gene (reference sequence). Trimming pared 5 bases from V and 1 base from J, leaving 23 bases between. CDR3 loop: CATSFRRALGEDNYGYTF. The CDR3 bases are TGTGCCACCAGCTTCCGACGGGCCCTCGGAGAGGATAACTATGGCTACACCTTC.

This chain connects TRBV11-2 to TRBJ2-3, with TRBD2 matching over 7 bases. Trimming removed 5 bases from V and 2 bases from J; junction bases left unmatched: 13. This CDR3 has 17 residues. CDR1 SGHAT and CDR2 FQNNGV come from the germline V gene. CDR3 nucleotide sequence: TGTGCCAGCAGCACCTTTAGTGGCGGGGGTTCCACAGATACGCAGTATTTT. It codes for CASSTFSGGGSTDTQYF. The full variable domain, completed using reference TRBV11-2 and TRBJ2-3, is EAGVAQSPRYKIIEKRQSVAFWCNPISGHATLYWYQQILGQGPKLLIQFQNNGVVDDSQLPKDRFSAERLKGVDSTLKIQPAKLEDSAVYLCASSTFSGGGSTDTQYFGPGTRLTVL.

This chain uses TRBV11-3 with TRBJ1-1, with no clear D. This CDR3 comprises 12 residues. In germline, CDR1 is SGHNT, CDR2 YENEEA. V was trimmed by 5 bases and J by 6 bases, leaving 10 bases between them. CDR3 DNA: TGTGCCAGCAGCCTCGTCTCAGCTGAAGCTTTCTTT. It specifies CASSLVSAEAFF.

This clonotype was counted many times. The chain is built from TRBV12-3 or TRBV12-4 and TRBJ2-4; the D gene is possibly TRBD2 (7 bases). The CDR3 is 15 amino acids. The V end lost 2 bases, the J end lost 4 bases, and 12 bases lay between the germline ends. CDR3 sequence (DNA): TGTGCCAGCAGTTTAACCGGGGGGCCTAAAAACATTCAGTACTTC. Encoded protein: CASSLTGGPKNIQYF.